This TCR beta chain was sequenced during a study of T cell responses to AZD1222 COVID-19 vaccine. Findings and caveats of the study: After the peak T cell response, and only then, were repertoires sampled.

As for this clone: Antigen unknown.

Measured with immunoSEQ multiplex PCR; TCRdb has only the in-frame clones, and not every one. The data hold about 100,000 clones, with 87% observed a single time. From germline, CDR1 is LNHNV and CDR2 YYDKDF (reference sequence). V dropped 3 bases and J dropped 6; count of bases not matched to a gene: 16. The CDR3 totals 17 residues. The material sequenced was peripheral blood, taken on day 0 of AZD1222 vaccination. The V gene is TRBV15, the J gene TRBJ1-1; 7 bases fit TRBD1. This TCR was recovered from an adult in good health. CDR3 amino acids: CATSRGVDRKGLPEAFF. The CDR3 nucleotides are TGTGCCACCAGCAGGGGGGTGGACAGGAAAGGGCTCCCTGAAGCTTTCTTT.